The T cell receptor beta chain under discussion was sequenced for a study of blood T cells in healthy people across ages (dated by TCRdb to the mid-2010s). Background on the whole study: In model experiments, template switching captured roughly one uniquely barcoded TCR beta cDNA molecule for every two T cells. Age-related changes in TCR beta repertoire diversity were measured in the study by deep sequencing normalized with unique cDNA molecular identifiers. Four age groups were formed from the donors: young (average approximately 15 years), middle-aged (just under 40), aged (about 62) and long-lived (around 82). To avoid experimental bias, donors of different ages were spread randomly across the sequencing lanes. For two donors (one aged 18 to 30 and one aged 80 or older), the study analyzed two additional independent replicas of 1 million unique cDNA reads from the same blood draw.

This clonotype was observed a handful of times. Its cognate antigen has yet to be identified. Base qualities are not recorded, but no much larger clone differs from it by a single base. Findings and caveats that apply to the study as a whole: Bulk unsorted PBMC profiling prevented conclusive comparison of naive and antigen-experienced compartments. Compared with the aged group, the long-lived group had more naive CD4+ T cells, fewer expanded clones and increased TCR diversity, a pattern suggesting age selection. Observed TCR beta diversity correlated strongly with the percentage of naive T cells measured by flow cytometry. Because the CMV infection status of the donors was unknown, age-related changes in expanded clonotypes may potentially have been confounded. Estimates of total diversity based on one million sequenced T cells were regarded as lower bounds and as underestimates. As age increased, observed TCR beta diversity per million T cells dropped in a roughly linear way, and a significant reduction was already evident by age about 36.

The junction shows trimming of 3 bases on V and 4 bases on J, plus 10 bases between the germline ends. In the germline V gene, CDR1 corresponds to MDHEN and CDR2 to SYDVKM. The CDR3 sequence holds 14 residues, the cysteine and phenylalanine included. Left in the record is the CDR3 DNA by itself, 42 bases read in frame from the first base. The donors were roughly 39 Caucasian individuals from Russia, aged about 6 to 95 years, who were systemically healthy. Approximately 9.3 milliliters of peripheral blood were drawn from each donor into EDTA-treated Vacutainer tubes. PBMCs were isolated by Ficoll-Paque density-gradient centrifugation, with at least 6 million obtained per sample. Total RNA, at least 6 micrograms per sample, was extracted from PBMCs with Trizol reagent. Naive CD45RAhigh/CD27high T cell percentages were measured by flow cytometry on a PBMC aliquot from every donor. The library relied on 5' RACE. Sequencing was performed on an Illumina HiSeq 2500. The second PCR ran for roughly 7 to 11 cycles and used a J-beta primer mix along with a sample-barcoded 5' primer. A template-switch 5' adaptor carrying 12 random nucleotides introduced a unique molecular identifier onto each TCR beta cDNA molecule. Each sample yielded at least 2.5 million CDR3-containing paired-end reads. First-strand cDNA was synthesized from all RNA with the Mint cDNA synthesis kit, primed by a TRBC-specific oligonucleotide. After uracil-DNA glycosylase treatment, a first 18-cycle PCR used universal primers M1SS and BC2_uni_R on all cDNA. Turning to the authors' computational methods: Normalization of each sample was performed by random selection of 1 million high-quality reads, each carrying a distinct molecular identifier. Instead of being binned into consensus sequences, reads with shared molecular identifiers were discarded. MiTCR, with a Q25 quality threshold and the strictest error-elimination algorithm, was used for CDR3 identification, clonotype clustering and error correction. Lower-bound total TCR beta diversity was estimated with a nonparametric unseen species model using Euler transformation. The public reads were quality trimmed at Q25 with fastp and then assembled into clones with MiXCR by TCRdb, keeping productive beta chains. Rows merge per CDR3 protein into single entries with the most common DNA and genes. None of the V and J calls come from the authors' own analysis; TCRdb made them. The sample data list hundreds of thousands of distinct CDR3 sequences, and around 21% of these were observed just once. Clones ranked in the top ten supply roughly 3.6% of the sample.

The sequence joins TRBV28 to TRBJ1-5, and the D gene may be TRBD1, 5 bases matching. This sequence originates from a man aged 65-85 years in good health. Sequencing used blood. The CDR3 amino acid sequence is: CASSLMGQNQPQHF. The DNA sequence follows: TGTGCCAGCAGTTTGATGGGGCAGAATCAGCCCCAGCATTTT. This CDR3, with the reference TRBV28 and TRBJ1-5 proteins standing in past its ends, gives the full variable domain DVKVTQSSRYLVKRTGEKVFLECVQDMDHENMFWYRQDPGLGLRLIYFSYDVKMKEKGDIPEGYSVSREKKERFSLILESASTNQTSMYLCASSLMGQNQPQHFGDGTRLSIL.